This section outlines one T cell receptor (beta chain) sequence together with its context. The CDR3 runs to 14 residues. Germline CDR1 reads LNHDA; CDR2 reads SQIVND (reference sequence). Trimming removed 5 bases at V and 5 bases at J, with 13 bases between. Generated by immunoSEQ multiplex PCR, the TCRdb table keeps only in-frame clones and is missing some. Of over 150,000 clones listed, about 80% were seen once; the top ten hold 6.9%. The data were obtained in a study of blood T cell repertoires in COVID-19. Whole-study context: Sources were T cells, B-cell-depleted T cells, or PBMCs; the material itself was cDNA or gDNA.

Sequences were obtained from peripheral blood. The clonotype originates from a human donor with acute or convalescent COVID-19. The donor label of this sample is uncertain. The gene calls are TRBV19 and TRBJ1-5; D perhaps matches TRBD1 (5 bases). The CDR3 reads CASSGVGGYQPQHF. The CDR3 region has the DNA TGTGCCAGTAGTGGTGTGGGGGGATATCAGCCCCAGCATTTT.